One and the same sample provided the 23 T cell receptor beta chains below, sequenced in a study of T-cell reconstitution after alpha-beta-depleted transplantation in children. TCRbeta library preparation incorporated unique molecular identifiers. A single record per CDR3 protein comes from TCRdb applying MiXCR to the PCR reads. The sample contains about a million distinct CDR3 sequences, about 29% of which appear only once. The specimen comprised PBMCs, mostly from graft donor cells, sampled 360 days after TCRalphabeta/CD19-depleted stem cell transplant. The receptors come from a boy under three years old who had a stem cell transplant for SCID, so the T cells may come from the graft donor.

The J gene is TRBJ2-5, the V gene TRBV27, with D perhaps matching TRBD1 or TRBD2 (6 bases each). Germline values: CDR1 MNHEY, CDR2 SMNVEV (reference sequence). The CDR3 has 15 residues. Trimming pared 3 bases from V and 4 bases from J, leaving 15 bases between. CDR3 DNA sequence: TGTGCCAGCAGTTTCCTAGGACAGCGGGCAGAGACCCAGTACTTC. Its protein is CASSFLGQRAETQYF.

The V call is TRBV11-2, the J call TRBJ2-3, with D perhaps matching TRBD2 (6 bases). CDR3 length equals 14 residues. Germline V lookup: CDR1 SGHAT, CDR2 FQNNGV. With 10 bases removed from V and 0 bases from J, the gap between germline ends came to 14 bases. CDR3 in amino acids: CATQIGTSTDTQYF. CDR3 coding DNA: TGTGCCACCCAGATCGGGACTAGCACAGATACGCAGTATTTT.

The chain is built from TRBV2 and TRBJ2-3, with 7 bases lining up with TRBD1. Germline values: CDR1 SNHLY, CDR2 FYNNEI. V dropped 7 bases and J dropped 0; count of bases not matched to a gene: 16. The length of the CDR3 is 18 residues. This CDR3 reads CASIVGVYRGSSTDTQYF. For the CDR3, the DNA is TGTGCCAGCATCGTGGGGGTATACAGGGGATCTAGCACAGATACGCAGTATTTT.

This clonotype was seen a handful of times. This chain uses TRBV15 with TRBJ2-1, with TRBD2 matching over 7 bases. CDR1 and CDR2 from the germline V gene are LNHNV and YYDKDF (reference sequence). This CDR3 spans 15 amino acids. J gave up 3 bases and V 1 base, and 3 bases lay outside the gene matches. The CDR3 is CATSRGGGFYNEQFF. DNA for the CDR3: TGTGCCACCAGCAGAGGGGGAGGGTTCTACAATGAGCAGTTCTTC.

In its sample, this clonotype was seen many times. Here the CDR3 DNA reads TGTGCCAGTCGGAGCACCTACGAGCAGTACTTC. Translation gives CASRSTYEQYF. V usage is TRBV28 and J usage is TRBJ2-7; D not resolved. There are 11 residues in the CDR3. CDR1 is MDHEN, CDR2 SYDVKM, per germline. Trimming stripped 9 bases from V and 2 bases from J, with 8 bases between.

The rearrangement uses TRBV24-1 and TRBJ1-5; 9 bases are shared with TRBD1. The CDR3 is made up of 16 amino acids. Unmatched junction bases numbered 5, after V lost 3 bases and J lost 3 bases. Germline CDR1 is KGHDR and CDR2 is SFDVKD. Here the CDR3 DNA reads TGTGCCACCAGTGATCCGGGACAGGGACTCAATCAGCCCCAGCATTTT. It is translated as CATSDPGQGLNQPQHF.

V usage is TRBV20-1 and J usage is TRBJ2-5, with D perhaps matching TRBD2 (5 bases). CDR1 is DFQATT and CDR2 is SNEGSKA in the germline V gene (reference sequence). Trimming removed 5 bases from V and 5 bases from J, with 12 bases in between. This CDR3 comprises 12 residues. The CDR3 nucleotides are TGCAGTGCTGGGGTTTTAGCGGAGACCCAGTACTTC. Protein sequence: CSAGVLAETQYF.

This clonotype was observed a handful of times. This chain links TRBV11-2 with TRBJ1-5; 7 nucleotides agree with TRBD1. The CDR3 consists of 15 residues. V lost 4 bases, J lost 6 bases, and 9 bases stayed unmatched. CDR1 and CDR2 from the germline V gene are SGHAT and FQNNGV. CDR3 DNA sequence: TGTGCCAGCAGCTCTTACAGGGGTTCTGGTCAGCCCCAGCATTTT. Amino acid sequence: CASSSYRGSGQPQHF.

This clonotype has more than one count but fewer than ten. The rearrangement links TRBV7-9 to TRBJ2-7; maybe TRBD1 (8 bases). The CDR3 loop spans 16 amino acids. The V gene's germline CDR1 is SEHNR and CDR2 FQNEAQ (reference sequence). V was pared by 4 bases and J by 5 bases, with 21 bases between. Written as DNA, the CDR3 is TGTGCCAGCAGCTCCGCGGGGGACAGGTTGACTAACGAGCAGTACTTC. Residues: CASSSAGDRLTNEQYF.

This clonotype has just a few counts. The rearrangement uses TRBV20-1 and TRBJ2-1, with 7 bases fitting TRBD1. Trimming took 6 bases from V and 0 from J; bases not matched to a gene: 17. This CDR3 region has 18 residues. CDR1 and CDR2 from the germline V gene are DFQATT and SNEGSKA (reference sequence). This CDR3 reads CSARDRTGVTSSYNEQFF. The CDR3 nucleotides are TGCAGTGCACGCGACAGGACAGGAGTCACGAGCTCCTACAATGAGCAGTTCTTC.

The chain uses TRBV15 and TRBJ2-4; D not resolved. V was pared by 0 bases and J by 0 bases, with 9 bases between. Germline V gives CDR1 LNHNV, CDR2 YYDKDF (reference sequence). The CDR3 is made up of 16 amino acids. The CDR3 region has the DNA TGTGCCACCAGCAGAGATGGCGACTTAGCCAAAAACATTCAGTACTTC. Amino acid sequence: CATSRDGDLAKNIQYF.

The rearrangement uses TRBV29-1 and TRBJ2-1; no clear D. The CDR3 spans 12 residues. Germline V gene data show CDR1 as SQVTM and CDR2 as ANQGSEA. With 6 bases removed from V and 3 bases from J, the gap between germline ends came to 9 bases. CDR3 residues: CSVSDGYNEQFF. For the CDR3, the DNA is TGCAGCGTGAGCGACGGCTACAATGAGCAGTTCTTC.

The chain is built from TRBV20-1 and TRBJ2-3; D is possibly TRBD2 (6 bases). The CDR3 has 14 amino acids. V lost 6 bases to trimming and J lost 2 bases, with 15 bases between them. Germline CDR1 and CDR2: DFQATT and SNEGSKA (reference sequence). Here the CDR3 reads CSARMAGLTDTQYF. In DNA form, the CDR3 reads TGCAGTGCCAGGATGGCGGGACTCACAGATACGCAGTATTTT.

This chain joins TRBV2 and TRBJ2-3, with 11 nucleotides matching TRBD2. This CDR3 has 16 amino acids. From germline, CDR1 is SNHLY and CDR2 FYNNEI. J lost 11 bases, V lost 6 bases, and 16 bases had no gene match. CDR3: CASRTTSGGPPLRQYF. CDR3 in DNA: TGTGCCAGCAGGACAACTAGCGGGGGACCTCCCTTGAGGCAGTATTTT.

V gene TRBV15 combines with J gene TRBJ1-1; 10 bases line up with TRBD1. The CDR3 has 15 amino acids. After removal of 4 bases from V and 5 bases from J, the junction contained 7 bases not matched to a gene. Per germline, CDR1 LNHNV and CDR2 YYDKDF (reference sequence). The CDR3 DNA sequence: TGTGCCACCAGCAAACAGACAGGGGGCTTGACTGAAGCTTTCTTT. Translated, it gives CATSKQTGGLTEAFF.

This clonotype turned up a few times. V usage is TRBV10-3 and J usage is TRBJ1-6; TRBD1 agrees at 8 bases. J lost 3 bases, V lost 6 bases, and 4 bases had no gene match. Germline V CDR1 and CDR2: ENHRY, SYGVKD. There are 15 residues in the CDR3. CDR3 in DNA: TGTGCCATCAGAGACAGGGGCGGCTATAATTCACCCCTCCACTTT. Its protein product is CAIRDRGGYNSPLHF.

The chain couples TRBV7-3 to TRBJ2-2; 8 nucleotides line up with TRBD2. The CDR3 runs 18 residues. Germline CDR1 and CDR2: SGHTA and FQGTGA. Trimming at V came to 2 bases and at J to 0 bases, leaving 8 bases not matched to a gene. CDR3 residues: CASSLGLAQDSNTGELFF. CDR3 in DNA: TGTGCCAGCAGCTTAGGACTAGCCCAAGATTCGAACACCGGGGAGCTGTTTTTT. The full variable domain, rest sourced from reference TRBV7-3 and TRBJ2-2, is GAGVSQTPSNKVTEKGKYVELRCDPISGHTALYWYRQSLGQGPEFLIYFQGTGAADDSGLPNDRFFAVRPEGSVSTLKIQRTERGDSAVYLCASSLGLAQDSNTGELFFGEGSRLTVL.

V is TRBV2 and J is TRBJ1-2, with 7 bases matching TRBD1. The ends lost 6 bases at V and 3 bases at J; junction bases unmatched: 10. Looked up from germline, CDR1 is SNHLY and CDR2 is FYNNEI. This CDR3 has 15 amino acids. This chain's CDR3 is CASSLQGVGDYGYTF. CDR3 DNA: TGTGCCAGCAGCCTTCAGGGGGTAGGGGACTATGGCTACACCTTC.

CDR3: CASRLTLGADSNTGELFF. CDR3 DNA: TGTGCCAGCCGTCTTACTTTGGGGGCTGATTCGAACACCGGGGAGCTGTTTTTT. The chain employs TRBV12-3 or TRBV12-4 and TRBJ2-2; maybe TRBD1 (6 bases). This CDR3 contains 18 residues. V gave up 8 bases and J gave up 0 bases, with 22 bases separating them.

The V gene is TRBV16, the J gene TRBJ1-1, with D possibly TRBD1 on 5 matching bases. CDR1 and CDR2 (germline): KGHSY, FQNENV. V gave up 0 bases and J gave up 4 bases, with 15 bases separating them. This CDR3 comprises 16 residues. CDR3 in amino acids: CASSQSPPGVSTEAFF. The CDR3 nucleotides read TGTGCCAGCAGCCAATCCCCGCCGGGGGTGAGCACTGAAGCTTTCTTT.

This clonotype was seen a handful of times. The chain employs TRBV30 and TRBJ2-7; TRBD2 is a possible D gene (5 bases). CDR1 and CDR2 (germline): GTSNPN, SVGIG (reference sequence). The V and J ends lost 2 bases and 5 bases respectively, with 13 bases between them. This CDR3 has 13 residues. The CDR3 coding sequence is TGTGCCTGGAGTCCGAGCGGCGACCACGAGCAGTACTTC. This sequence encodes CAWSPSGDHEQYF.

In its sample, this clonotype was seen a few times. CDR3 loop: CASSTKDRNNYGYTF. The CDR3 nucleotides read TGCGCCAGCAGCACGAAGGACAGGAATAACTATGGCTACACCTTC. This rearrangement joins TRBV5-1 to TRBJ1-2; TRBD1 aligns across 7 bases. The junction had 7 bases not matched to a gene; V was cut back by 4 bases and J by 1 base. The CDR3 is made up of 15 amino acids. Germline CDR1 SGHRS, CDR2 YFSETQ.

This rearrangement joins TRBV9 to TRBJ2-3, with 8 nucleotides matching TRBD1. Germline V gene lookup returns CDR1 SGDLS and CDR2 YYNGEE. This CDR3 comprises 15 residues. V was clipped by 4 bases and J by 2 bases; unmatched bases: 6. The CDR3 reads CASSLTGGNTDTQYF. The CDR3 bases are TGTGCCAGCAGCCTTACAGGGGGGAACACAGATACGCAGTATTTT.